The 16 T cell receptor beta chains below come from one sample, sequenced in a study of blood T cell repertoires in COVID-19. TCRdb's table, derived via immunoSEQ multiplex PCR, lists solely in-frame clones and lacks some. The profile shows around 180,000 clones, 70% to 90% of them singletons. Sequenced sample: peripheral blood. All receptors derive from a human donor with active or convalescent COVID-19. The donor label of this sample is uncertain.

The chain combines TRBV30 with TRBJ1-6, with unresolved D. The CDR3 consists of 15 residues. The V gene's germline CDR1 is GTSNPN and CDR2 SVGIG (reference sequence). Trimming stripped 0 bases from V and 3 bases from J, with 9 bases between. CDR3 residues: CAWSVGGFYNSPLHF. DNA of the CDR3: TGTGCCTGGAGTGTAGGAGGGTTCTATAATTCACCCCTCCACTTT. Combining the CDR3 with reference TRBV30 and TRBJ1-6 gives the whole variable domain SQTIHQWPATLVQPVGSPLSLECTVEGTSNPNLYWYRQAAGRGLQLLFYSVGIGQISSEVPQNLSASRPQDRQFILSSKKLLLSDSGFYLCAWSVGGFYNSPLHFGNGTRLTVT.

As DNA, the CDR3 is TGTGCCAGCTCACCGGCTGCTAGCGGTAGCACAGATACGCAGTATTTT. Translated, it gives CASSPAASGSTDTQYF. The chain employs TRBV18 and TRBJ2-3; 7 nucleotides match TRBD2. The germline V gene encodes CDR1 KGHSH and CDR2 LQKENI. V dropped 3 bases and J dropped 0; count of bases not matched to a gene: 6. This CDR3 has 16 amino acids.

V and J are TRBV7-9 and TRBJ1-1; D uncertain. Trimming took off 3 bases at V and 11 bases at J, with 16 bases between the two ends. The length of the CDR3 is 13 residues. Germline V gives CDR1 SEHNR, CDR2 FQNEAQ (reference sequence). CDR3 nucleotides: TGTGCCAGCAGCTTCAGTTCCCCTCCGGGGGCTTTCTTT. Residues: CASSFSSPPGAFF.

The rearrangement uses TRBV5-6 and TRBJ2-7; no clear D gene. The CDR3 spans 12 residues. Germline CDR1 and CDR2: SGHDT and YYEEEE. V lost 1 base and J 7 bases, leaving 9 bases between the germline ends. This CDR3 reads CASSLNTQEQYF. The CDR3 nucleotides are TGTGCCAGCAGCTTGAACACCCAGGAGCAGTACTTC.

This clone was seen a single time. The chain joins TRBV5-1 to TRBJ2-5; 8 nucleotides agree with TRBD2. The CDR3 runs 14 residues. The V segment lost 5 bases and the J segment 2 bases; nucleotides outside the gene matches: 5. Germline lookup yields CDR1 SGHRS and CDR2 YFSETQ. Here the CDR3 reads CASSYAGGQETQYF. The CDR3 region has the DNA TGCGCCAGCAGTTACGCGGGGGGTCAAGAGACCCAGTACTTC.

J is TRBJ2-5 and V is TRBV7-9; 7 bases agree with TRBD2. The CDR3 is 15 residues long. The junction had 7 bases not matched to a gene; V was cut back by 1 base and J by 5 bases. Germline assignment: CDR1 SEHNR and CDR2 FQNEAQ (reference sequence). The CDR3: CASSLGTAGGETQYF. The CDR3 coding sequence is TGTGCCAGCAGCTTAGGGACGGCCGGGGGGGAGACCCAGTACTTC.

The chain is built from TRBV9 and TRBJ2-2, with a tentative D call TRBD1 (6 bases). Germline-derived CDR1 and CDR2 are SGDLS and YYNGEE. V was cut by 7 bases and J by 6 bases, with 13 bases left in between. The CDR3 spans 13 residues. CDR3 coding DNA: TGTGCCAGCTCAAAACCAGGGGCCGGGGAGCTGTTTTTT. As protein: CASSKPGAGELFF.

The chain is built from TRBV3-1 (or the pseudogene TRBV3-2) and TRBJ1-1; D gene ambiguous. The CDR3 consists of 15 residues. V was shortened by 2 bases and J by 1 base, with 11 bases between the two germline ends. Germline V lookup: CDR1 LGHDT, CDR2 YNNKEL (reference sequence). The CDR3: CASSQLNTKNTEAFF. CDR3 coding DNA: TGTGCCAGCAGCCAACTGAACACTAAGAACACTGAAGCTTTCTTT.

V is TRBV19 and J is TRBJ2-1; possibly TRBD2 for D (6 bases). CDR1 and CDR2 from the germline V gene are LNHDA and SQIVND (reference sequence). Trimming took off 3 bases at V and 8 bases at J, with 20 bases between the two ends. The CDR3 spans 16 residues. Here the CDR3 reads CASSIAGIGYRYEQFF. The CDR3 bases are TGTGCCAGTAGTATCGCGGGGATCGGGTATAGGTATGAGCAGTTCTTC.

The J gene is TRBJ2-7, the V gene TRBV28, with 9 nucleotides matching TRBD1. The CDR3 totals 19 residues. Germline V gives CDR1 MDHEN, CDR2 SYDVKM. Trimming took 4 bases from V and 0 from J; bases not matched to a gene: 16. CDR3: CASSSNTLTGTGHSYEQYF. The CDR3 DNA reads as TGTGCCAGCAGTTCTAATACGCTTACCGGGACAGGGCACTCCTACGAGCAGTACTTC.

The V and J genes are TRBV2 and TRBJ2-4; 8 bases are a match to TRBD2. With 3 bases clipped from V and 1 base from J, the junction kept 5 bases outside the gene matches. From germline, CDR1 is SNHLY and CDR2 FYNNEI. This CDR3 has 16 amino acids. CDR3 sequence: CASSDGERGAKNIQYF. In DNA form, the CDR3 reads TGTGCCAGCAGTGATGGTGAGCGGGGGGCCAAAAACATTCAGTACTTC. The full variable domain, rest sourced from reference TRBV2 and TRBJ2-4, is EPEVTQTPSHQVTQMGQEVILRCVPISNHLYFYWYRQILGQKVEFLVSFYNNEISEKSEIFDDQFSVERPDGSNFTLKIRSTKLEDSAMYFCASSDGERGAKNIQYFGAGTRLSVL.

V and J are TRBV5-1 and TRBJ2-6; 8 bases are a match to TRBD1. Germline values: CDR1 SGHRS, CDR2 YFSETQ. Trimming at V came to 4 bases and at J to 9 bases, leaving 6 bases not matched to a gene. The CDR3 consists of 14 residues. Here the CDR3 reads CASSTGQGVNVLTF. CDR3 sequence (DNA): TGCGCCAGCAGCACCGGACAGGGCGTCAACGTCCTGACTTTC.

This clone was picked up one time. V is TRBV11-2 and J is TRBJ2-1; 14 bases are shared with TRBD2. Per the germline V gene, CDR1 is SGHAT and CDR2 is FQNNGV. This CDR3 region has 16 residues. Trimming took 5 bases from V and 7 from J; bases not matched to a gene: 7. As DNA, the CDR3 is TGTGCCAGCAGCACACCGGGACTAGCGGGAGTAAATGAGCAGTTCTTC. This encodes CASSTPGLAGVNEQFF.

This rearrangement joins TRBV5-1 to TRBJ2-1; D is undetermined. The CDR3 has 14 amino acids. Germline-derived CDR1 and CDR2 are SGHRS and YFSETQ. V dropped 4 bases and J dropped 7 bases, with 15 bases sitting between them. DNA of the CDR3: TGCGCCAGCAGCCCCTTTAGAGAACAGAATGAGCAGTTCTTC. Amino acid sequence: CASSPFREQNEQFF.

This chain links TRBV27 with TRBJ2-6, with D possibly being TRBD1 (9 bases). The germline V gene has CDR1 MNHEY and CDR2 SMNVEV (reference sequence). CDR3 length: 19 residues. V lost 6 bases to trimming and J lost 3 bases, with 24 bases between them. This CDR3 reads CASRPGRGDRVFGANVLTF. The CDR3, as DNA: TGTGCCAGCAGGCCCGGGCGGGGGGACAGGGTATTTGGGGCCAACGTCCTGACTTTC. Drawing the rest from reference TRBV27 and TRBJ2-6, the complete variable domain is EAQVTQNPRYLITVTGKKLTVTCSQNMNHEYMSWYRQDPGLGLRQIYYSMNVEVTDKGDVPEGYKVSRKEKRNFPLILESPSPNQTSLYFCASRPGRGDRVFGANVLTFGAGSRLTVL.

V and J are TRBV4-3 and TRBJ1-4; TRBD1 aligns across 8 bases. CDR1 LGHNA and CDR2 YSLEER come from the germline V gene. V lost 4 bases to trimming and J lost 7 bases; unmatched junction nucleotides: 11. The length of the CDR3 is 16 residues. In nucleotides, the CDR3 is TGCGCCAGCAGCCGCTCAACTCAGGGGGCCAGTGAAAAACTGTTTTTT. The encoded protein is CASSRSTQGASEKLFF.